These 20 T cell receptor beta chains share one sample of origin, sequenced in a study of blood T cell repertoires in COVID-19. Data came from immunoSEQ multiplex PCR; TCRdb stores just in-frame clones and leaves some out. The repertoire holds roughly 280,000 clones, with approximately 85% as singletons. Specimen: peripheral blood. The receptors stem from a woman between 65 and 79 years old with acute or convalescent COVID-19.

The CDR3 loop reads CATTDGTFSPLHF. CDR3 nucleotides: TGTGCCACCACCGATGGGACTTTTTCACCCCTCCACTTT. The chain employs TRBV19 and TRBJ1-6, with a possible D match to TRBD1 (5 bases). There are 13 residues in the CDR3. Trimming left V 10 bases short and J 9 bases short, with 16 bases between. The germline V gene has CDR1 LNHDA and CDR2 SQIVND (reference sequence).

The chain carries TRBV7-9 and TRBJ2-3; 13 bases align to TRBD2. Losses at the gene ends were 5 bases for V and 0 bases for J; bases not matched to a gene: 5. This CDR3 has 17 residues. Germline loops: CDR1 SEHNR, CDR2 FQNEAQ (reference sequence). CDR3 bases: TGTGCCAGCAGCCCTACTAGCGGGGGGGCTAGCACAGATACGCAGTATTTT. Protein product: CASSPTSGGASTDTQYF.

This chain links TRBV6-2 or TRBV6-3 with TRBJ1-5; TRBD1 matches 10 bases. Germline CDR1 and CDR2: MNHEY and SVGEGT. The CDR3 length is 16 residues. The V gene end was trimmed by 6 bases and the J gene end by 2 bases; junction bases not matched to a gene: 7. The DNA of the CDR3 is TGTGCCAGCAGCCCCCCCGGGACAGGGGGCAATCAGCCCCAGCATTTT. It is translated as CASSPPGTGGNQPQHF.

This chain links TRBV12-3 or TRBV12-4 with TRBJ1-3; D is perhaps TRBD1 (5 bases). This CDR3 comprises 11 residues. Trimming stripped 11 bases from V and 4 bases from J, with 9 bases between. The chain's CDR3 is CASRGGNTIYF. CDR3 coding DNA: TGTGCCTCCCGGGGGGGAAACACCATATATTTT.

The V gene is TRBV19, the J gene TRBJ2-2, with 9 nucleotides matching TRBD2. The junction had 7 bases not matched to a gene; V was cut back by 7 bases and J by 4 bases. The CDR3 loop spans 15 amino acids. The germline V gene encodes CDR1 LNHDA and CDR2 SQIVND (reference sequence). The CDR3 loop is CASTASGVFTGELFF. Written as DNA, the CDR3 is TGTGCCAGTACGGCTAGCGGGGTGTTCACCGGGGAGCTGTTTTTT. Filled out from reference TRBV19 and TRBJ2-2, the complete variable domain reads DGGITQSPKYLFRKEGQNVTLSCEQNLNHDAMYWYRQDPGQGLRLIYYSQIVNDFQKGDIAEGYSVSREKKESFPLTVTSAQKNPTAFYLCASTASGVFTGELFFGEGSRLTVL.

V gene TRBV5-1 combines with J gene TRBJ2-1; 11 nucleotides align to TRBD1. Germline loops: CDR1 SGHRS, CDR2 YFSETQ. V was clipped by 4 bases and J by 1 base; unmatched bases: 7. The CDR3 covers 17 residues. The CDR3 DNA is TGCGCCAGCAGCCCACGGACAGGGGGCGCTTCCTACAATGAGCAGTTCTTC. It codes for CASSPRTGGASYNEQFF.

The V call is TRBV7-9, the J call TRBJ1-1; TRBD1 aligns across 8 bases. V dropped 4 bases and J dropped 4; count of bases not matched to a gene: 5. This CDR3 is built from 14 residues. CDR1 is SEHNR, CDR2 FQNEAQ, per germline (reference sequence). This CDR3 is CASSSYRGSTEAFF. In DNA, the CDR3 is TGTGCCAGCAGCTCTTACAGGGGGAGCACTGAAGCTTTCTTT. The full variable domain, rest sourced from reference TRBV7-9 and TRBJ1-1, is DTGVSQNPRHKITKRGQNVTFRCDPISEHNRLYWYRQTLGQGPEFLTYFQNEAQLEKSRLLSDRFSAERPKGSFSTLEIQRTEQGDSAMYLCASSSYRGSTEAFFGQGTRLTVV.

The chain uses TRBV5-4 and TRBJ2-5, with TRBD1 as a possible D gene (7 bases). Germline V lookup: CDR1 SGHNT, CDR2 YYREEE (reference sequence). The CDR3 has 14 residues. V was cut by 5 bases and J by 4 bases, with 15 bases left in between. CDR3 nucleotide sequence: TGTGCCAGCAGGGTGGAGGGGGCTGGAGAGACCCAGTACTTC. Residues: CASRVEGAGETQYF.

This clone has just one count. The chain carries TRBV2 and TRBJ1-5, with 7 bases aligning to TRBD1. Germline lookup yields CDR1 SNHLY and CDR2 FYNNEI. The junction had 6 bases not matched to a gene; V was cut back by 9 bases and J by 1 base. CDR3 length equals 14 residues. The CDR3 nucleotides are TGTGCCAGTCTTGGGGGACAGAGCAATCAGCCCCAGCATTTT. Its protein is CASLGGQSNQPQHF.

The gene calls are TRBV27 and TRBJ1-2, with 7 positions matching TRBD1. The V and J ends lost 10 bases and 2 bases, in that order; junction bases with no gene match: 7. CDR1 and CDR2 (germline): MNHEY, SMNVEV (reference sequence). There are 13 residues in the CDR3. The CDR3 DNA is TGTGCCACCTCACTGACAGGGAACTATGGCTACACCTTC. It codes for CATSLTGNYGYTF.

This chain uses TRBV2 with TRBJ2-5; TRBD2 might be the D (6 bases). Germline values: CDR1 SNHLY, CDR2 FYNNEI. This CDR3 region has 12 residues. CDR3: CGTGLLQETQYF. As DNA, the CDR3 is TGTGGGACGGGACTGCTGCAAGAGACCCAGTACTTC.

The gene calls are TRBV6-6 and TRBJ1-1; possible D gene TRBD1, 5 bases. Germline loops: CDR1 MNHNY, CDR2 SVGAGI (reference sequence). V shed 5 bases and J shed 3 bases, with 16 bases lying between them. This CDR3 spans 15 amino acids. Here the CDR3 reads CASSDADRIYTEAFF. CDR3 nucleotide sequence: TGTGCCAGCAGTGACGCCGACAGAATTTACACTGAAGCTTTCTTT.

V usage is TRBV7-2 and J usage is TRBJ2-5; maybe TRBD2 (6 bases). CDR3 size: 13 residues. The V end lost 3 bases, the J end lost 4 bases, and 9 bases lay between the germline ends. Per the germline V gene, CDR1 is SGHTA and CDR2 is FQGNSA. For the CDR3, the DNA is TGTGCCAGCAGCTTCGGGGGACGAGAGACCCAGTACTTC. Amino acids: CASSFGGRETQYF.

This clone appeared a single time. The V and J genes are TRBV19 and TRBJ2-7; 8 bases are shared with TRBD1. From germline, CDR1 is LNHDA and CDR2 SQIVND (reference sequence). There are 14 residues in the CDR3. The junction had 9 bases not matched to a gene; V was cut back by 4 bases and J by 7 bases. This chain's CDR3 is CASSSDRGLGEQYF. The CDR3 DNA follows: TGTGCCAGTAGTAGCGACAGGGGACTGGGAGAGCAGTACTTC.

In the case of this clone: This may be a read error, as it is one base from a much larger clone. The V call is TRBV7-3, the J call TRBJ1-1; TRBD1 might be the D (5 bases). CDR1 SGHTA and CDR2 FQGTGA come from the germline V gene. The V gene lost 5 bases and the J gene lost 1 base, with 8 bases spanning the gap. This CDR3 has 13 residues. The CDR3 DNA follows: TGTGCCAGCAGCCCCGGACAGAACACTGAAGCTTTCTTT. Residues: CASSPGQNTEAFF.

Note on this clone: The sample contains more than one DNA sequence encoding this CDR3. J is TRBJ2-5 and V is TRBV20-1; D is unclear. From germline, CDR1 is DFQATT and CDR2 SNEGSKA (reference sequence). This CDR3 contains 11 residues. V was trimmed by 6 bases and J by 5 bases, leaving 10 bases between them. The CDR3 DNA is TGCAGTGCCAACCCCCGGGAGACCCAGTACTTC. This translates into CSANPRETQYF.

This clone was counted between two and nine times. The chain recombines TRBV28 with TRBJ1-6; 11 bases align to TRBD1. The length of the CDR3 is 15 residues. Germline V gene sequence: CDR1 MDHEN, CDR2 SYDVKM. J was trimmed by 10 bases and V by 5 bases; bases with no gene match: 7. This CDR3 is CASSTGTGGGSPLHF. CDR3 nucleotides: TGTGCCAGCAGTACCGGGACAGGGGGAGGCTCACCCCTCCACTTT. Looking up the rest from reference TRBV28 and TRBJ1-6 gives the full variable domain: DVKVTQSSRYLVKRTGEKVFLECVQDMDHENMFWYRQDPGLGLRLIYFSYDVKMKEKGDIPEGYSVSREKKERFSLILESASTNQTSMYLCASSTGTGGGSPLHFGNGTRLTVT.

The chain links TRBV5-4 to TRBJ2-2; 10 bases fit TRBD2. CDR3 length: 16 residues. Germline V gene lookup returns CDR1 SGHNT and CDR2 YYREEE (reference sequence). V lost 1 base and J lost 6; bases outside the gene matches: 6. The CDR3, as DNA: TGTGCCAGCAGCTTGATTCTTAGCGGGGGGCCCGGGGAGCTGTTTTTT. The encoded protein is CASSLILSGGPGELFF.

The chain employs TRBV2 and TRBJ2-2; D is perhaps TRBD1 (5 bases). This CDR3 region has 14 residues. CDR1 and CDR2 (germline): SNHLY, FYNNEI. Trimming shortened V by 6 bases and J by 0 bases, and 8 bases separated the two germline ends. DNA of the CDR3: TGTGCCAGCAGGTGGGGCGCGAACACCGGGGAGCTGTTTTTT. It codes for CASRWGANTGELFF.

In DNA, the CDR3 is TGCGCCAGCAGCTTGGCCGGAGGCAGGGGCCACGAGCAGTACTTC. Protein sequence: CASSLAGGRGHEQYF. The rearrangement links TRBV5-1 to TRBJ2-7, with D perhaps TRBD1 (6 bases). There are 15 residues in the CDR3. V lost 0 bases to trimming and J lost 5 bases, with 15 bases between them. Germline CDR1 and CDR2: SGHRS and YFSETQ.